Listed below are T cell receptor beta chains from one sample, sequenced in a study of blood T cells in healthy people across ages. MiXCR, run by TCRdb on the 5' RACE reads, gives a single entry per CDR3 protein. The repertoire has 710,000 or so distinct CDR3 sequences, 22% of them found once; the top ten carry about 22%. What was sequenced was blood. These receptors were obtained from a man between 70 and 80 years old in good health. The conserved cysteine and the conserved F or W are not part of the CDR3 here. A D gene is named only where the DNA matches it firmly.

d_call v_call cdr3_aa
- TRBV18 ASSPQGPEEGYT
- TRBV6-1 ASMKVNSGANVLT
- TRBV3-1 ASSNYITEAF
- TRBV12-3/TRBV12-4 ASSLALGRGSTEAF
- TRBV29-1 SVDRMRADTQY
TRBD1 TRBV10-3 ATQGLQDSNEQF
- TRBV24-1 ATSDPGFSEAF
- TRBV3-1 ASTTRGGVNEQF
- TRBV7-9 ASSSTGINSPLH
TRBD2 TRBV9 ASSVEPSGVNTGELF
- TRBV20-1 SARSQELRGYT
- TRBV18 ASSSGRVWTGELF
TRBD2 TRBV5-1 ASSQGGAETTQY
- TRBV6-1 ASGNLYEQY
- TRBV18 ASSPDVSNTQY
- TRBV12-3/TRBV12-4 ASSPRPGNEAF
TRBD2 TRBV18 ASSPRTSYYNEQF
- TRBV28 ASSPPGLLSY
TRBD2 TRBV5-1 ASSIGTSGRDVVYEQY
TRBD1 TRBV5-1 ASSAGDRVYGYT
TRBD2 TRBV6-5 ASSYGLAGSGANVLT
TRBD1 TRBV6-5 ASSYDRETGGAF
TRBD1 TRBV12-3/TRBV12-4 ASRTGEYSPLH
TRBD2 TRBV12-3/TRBV12-4 ASSFNAGGTDTQY
- TRBV5-5 ASSFRGASQETQY
- TRBV20-1 SASGPNEKLF
- TRBV14 ASSHPGHLYEQY
TRBD1 TRBV5-1 ASSLQMAGGTEAF
- TRBV2 ASRTDLSPLH
TRBD1 TRBV6-1 ASRPGQGREKLF
- TRBV28 ASSFGYPQQETQY
- TRBV12-3/TRBV12-4 ASSPRAGSYNEQF
- TRBV19 ASSMLAVNYGYT
- TRBV24-1 ATSAAGTQENQF
TRBD1 TRBV27 ASSAYRGVAELF
- TRBV24-1 ATSDLPSSSKQF
- TRBV7-2 ASSPMGGDKAI
- TRBV29-1 SVAPNTEAF
- TRBV24-1 ATSDPSQQF